One and the same sample provided the 19 T cell receptor beta chains below, sequenced in a study of molecular identifiers for immune sequencing clone quantification. In TCRdb, the PCR reads were re-called with MiXCR into one record per CDR3 protein. Seen here are 460,000 or so distinct CDR3 sequences, roughly 26% observed once, and the top ten hold 0.76%. The source material was naive CD8+ T cells from blood, with Jurkat cell RNA spiked in. Subset here: FACS-sorted CD8+CD4-CCR7+CD45RA+ naive T cells. The receptors were gathered from a human donor in good health. Some libraries in this study had Jurkat cell RNA spiked in.

A note on this clonotype: A much larger clone lies one base from this, so it may be a read error. V is TRBV29-1 and J is TRBJ2-7; 9 bases map to TRBD2. Germline-derived CDR1 and CDR2 are SQVTM and ANQGSEA. The CDR3 consists of 14 residues. The CDR3 here is CSVELAGEIYVQYF. The CDR3 DNA sequence: TGCAGCGTTGAGTTAGCGGGAGAGATCTACGTGCAGTACTTC.

The chain recombines TRBV29-1 with TRBJ2-1; tentative D call: TRBD2 (5 bases). This CDR3 is built from 15 residues. V gave up 7 bases and J gave up 7 bases, with 23 bases separating them. Germline V gene data show CDR1 as SQVTM and CDR2 as ANQGSEA. CDR3 nucleotide sequence: TGCAGCGCAAACGCCGGACTCCAGGTCTATAATGAGCAGTTCTTC. It yields the protein CSANAGLQVYNEQFF.

In its sample, this clonotype was seen a few times. V usage is TRBV11-2 and J usage is TRBJ2-1; 9 bases agree with TRBD2. The CDR3 covers 15 residues. Germline V gives CDR1 SGHAT, CDR2 FQNNGV. J gave up 4 bases and V 1 base, and 2 bases lay outside the gene matches. CDR3 region: CASSLGLAEYNEQFF. CDR3 DNA sequence: TGTGCCAGCAGCTTAGGACTAGCGGAGTACAATGAGCAGTTCTTC. The complete variable domain, with remaining parts taken from reference TRBV11-2 and TRBJ2-1, reads EAGVAQSPRYKIIEKRQSVAFWCNPISGHATLYWYQQILGQGPKLLIQFQNNGVVDDSQLPKDRFSAERLKGVDSTLKIQPAKLEDSAVYLCASSLGLAEYNEQFFGPGTRLTVL.

The chain carries TRBV11-2 and TRBJ2-5, with D perhaps TRBD2 (5 bases). The CDR3 spans 15 residues. V was pared by 2 bases and J by 4 bases, with 14 bases between. Germline CDR1 is SGHAT and CDR2 is FQNNGV. The CDR3 protein is CASSLILADLETQYF. The DNA for the CDR3 is TGTGCCAGCAGCTTAATCCTCGCGGACTTAGAGACCCAGTACTTC.

Note on this clonotype: A junction boundary mismatches the germline segment, possibly from a read error. The chain recombines TRBV19 with TRBJ1-5; D ambiguous. The germline V gene has CDR1 LNHDA and CDR2 SQIVND (reference sequence). The CDR3 consists of 15 residues. The CDR3 sequence: CASNQDSYSNQPPHF. In DNA form, the CDR3 reads TGTGCCAGTAACCAGGACTCTTATAGCAATCAGCCCCCGCATTTT.

This clonotype was seen a handful of times. The DNA for the CDR3 is TGCGCCAGCAGCTTCGGACAGGGGACTAGCACAGATACGCAGTATTTT. The encoded protein is CASSFGQGTSTDTQYF. The rearrangement uses TRBV5-1 and TRBJ2-3, with 9 bases aligning to TRBD1. Germline CDR1 and CDR2: SGHRS and YFSETQ. There are 16 residues in the CDR3. V lost 2 bases, J lost 0 bases, and 4 bases stayed unmatched. Together with reference TRBV5-1 and TRBJ2-3, the CDR3 gives the full variable domain: KAGVTQTPRYLIKTRGQQVTLSCSPISGHRSVSWYQQTPGQGLQFLFEYFSETQRNKGNFPGRFSGRQFSNSRSEMNVSTLELGDSALYLCASSFGQGTSTDTQYFGPGTRLTVL.

This clonotype was found many times. The rearrangement joins TRBV6-2 or TRBV6-3 to TRBJ2-2; D gene unclear. The CDR3 covers 16 residues. V was trimmed by 1 base and J by 0 bases, leaving 9 bases between them. CDR1 MNHEY and CDR2 SVGEGT come from the germline V gene. This CDR3 is CASSYYARSNTGELFF. CDR3 DNA: TGTGCCAGCAGTTACTATGCTAGATCGAACACCGGGGAGCTGTTTTTT.

Note on this clonotype: With a much larger clone just one base away, this may be a read error. The chain uses TRBV29-1 and TRBJ1-1; a weak D match, TRBD1 (6 bases). The CDR3 runs to 12 residues. V gave up 4 bases and J gave up 10 bases, with 16 bases separating them. Per the germline V gene, CDR1 is SQVTM and CDR2 is ANQGSEA. CDR3 bases: TGCAGCGTTGTCAGGGGTCACAGTGGAGCTTTCTTT. This encodes CSVVRGHSGAFF.

V gene TRBV19 combines with J gene TRBJ2-6, with TRBD1 as a possible D gene (5 bases). This CDR3 is 15 amino acids long. Germline lookup yields CDR1 LNHDA and CDR2 SQIVND (reference sequence). V dropped 5 bases and J dropped 4 bases, with 12 bases sitting between them. The CDR3 loop is CASSVGARGANVLTF. In nucleotides, the CDR3 is TGTGCCAGTAGTGTAGGGGCGCGCGGGGCCAACGTCCTGACTTTC.

This clonotype has ten or more counts. V is TRBV12-3 or TRBV12-4 and J is TRBJ2-7, with 8 bases matching TRBD1. This CDR3 spans 15 amino acids. Trimming took 3 bases from V and 3 from J; bases not matched to a gene: 7. CDR3 sequence reads: CASSFSGQGIYEQYF. The CDR3 region has the DNA TGTGCCAGCAGTTTCTCCGGACAGGGCATCTACGAGCAGTACTTC.

This clonotype was seen repeatedly, ten times or more. The chain recombines TRBV7-9 with TRBJ2-7; possibly TRBD1 for D (5 bases). CDR3 size: 16 residues. Trimming cost V 1 base and J 1 base, with 14 bases left between them. Germline CDR1 SEHNR, CDR2 FQNEAQ (reference sequence). CDR3 DNA sequence: TGTGCCAGCAGCTTAGTTGGCCAGGGCGTATCCTACGAGCAGTACTTC. Translation: CASSLVGQGVSYEQYF.

Ten or more counts support this clonotype. This rearrangement joins TRBV12-3 or TRBV12-4 to TRBJ2-7; 8 nucleotides line up with TRBD1. The CDR3 length is 15 residues. Germline trimming cut 6 bases from V and 3 bases from J; bases unmatched to any gene: 10. CDR3 in amino acids: CASSSTGGVLYEQYF. The CDR3 DNA follows: TGTGCCAGCAGCTCTACAGGGGGTGTTCTCTACGAGCAGTACTTC.

This clonotype has just a few counts. The chain recombines TRBV4-3 with TRBJ1-2; D is unclear. Trimming removed 0 bases from V and 0 bases from J, with 8 bases in between. CDR3 length: 15 residues. CDR1 and CDR2 (germline): LGHNA, YSLEER. This CDR3 is CASSQERTTNYGYTF. The CDR3 nucleotides read TGCGCCAGCAGCCAAGAACGGACCACTAACTATGGCTACACCTTC.

The sample holds many counts of this clonotype. The chain joins TRBV6-6 to TRBJ2-7; weak D call: TRBD2 (6 bases). Deletions cut 1 base from V and 12 bases from J, with 16 bases between. CDR1 is MNHNY, CDR2 SVGAGI, per germline (reference sequence). This CDR3 region has 13 residues. Written as DNA, the CDR3 is TGTGCCAGCAGTTACTTGGGTTCGGAGGGAGGGTACTTC. Its translation: CASSYLGSEGGYF.

This clonotype was found many times. The rearrangement links TRBV6-5 to TRBJ2-3; no clear D. CDR3 length: 12 amino acids. CDR1 is MNHEY, CDR2 SVGAGI, per germline. The ends were cut back, 4 bases at V and 9 bases at J, with 11 bases in the middle. The CDR3 DNA sequence: TGTGCCAGCAGTTCCTCAGGACGCACGCAGTATTTT. Amino acid sequence: CASSSSGRTQYF.

This clonotype was counted only a few times. J is TRBJ2-3 and V is TRBV4-3, with TRBD2 matching 11 bases. Germline loops: CDR1 LGHNA, CDR2 YSLEER. Trimming at V came to 4 bases and at J to 8 bases, leaving 8 bases not matched to a gene. This CDR3 has 15 residues. The CDR3 nucleotides read TGCGCCAGCAGCCCGGATAGCGGGGGGGCGGTTACGCAGTATTTT. It specifies CASSPDSGGAVTQYF.

This clonotype was counted at least ten times. The CDR3 bases are TGTGCCAGCAGCAATTGGGGGATTTCTAATACGCAGTATTTT. Translating it yields CASSNWGISNTQYF. This rearrangement joins TRBV21-1 to TRBJ2-3; the D segment call TRBD1 is taken from the table without a DNA check. TRBV21-1 is given as a pseudogene. The CDR3 is made up of 14 amino acids.

This clonotype was recorded at least ten times. This chain links TRBV30 with TRBJ2-1; D uncertain. Per the germline V gene, CDR1 is GTSNPN and CDR2 is SVGIG (reference sequence). The CDR3 is 12 amino acids. Trimming cost V 0 bases and J 8 bases, with 8 bases left between them. The CDR3 nucleotides are TGTGCCTGGAGTGTACGTCTCGATGAGCAGTTCTTC. This gives the protein CAWSVRLDEQFF.

This clonotype has only a few counts. The DNA for the CDR3 is TGTGCCAGCAGTGAAAGGCAGGGGGCTGCCTACAATGAGCAGTTCTTC. Its translation is CASSERQGAAYNEQFF. The rearrangement joins TRBV6-1 to TRBJ2-1; TRBD1 matches 8 bases. Germline V gene lookup returns CDR1 MNHNS and CDR2 SASEGT. The junction had 5 bases not matched to a gene; V was cut back by 2 bases and J by 2 bases. This CDR3 spans 16 amino acids.